The entry below describes one TCR beta chain. No antigen is known for it. V was pared by 2 bases and J by 3 bases, with 12 bases between. CDR3 size: 15 residues. Germline CDR1 is MGHRA and CDR2 is YSYEKL. The data are from a study of shared clonotypes between healthy human individuals. The overall study: Each donor had three CD4 naive, three CD4 memory, two CD8 naive and one CD8 memory plate. Study outcomes and limitations: Larger richness was generally estimated for naive than memory subsets.

Replicate PCRs for sorted subsets used around 200 ng DNA; this equaled 33,000 or so T cell genomes. Profiling relied on immunoSEQ multiplex PCR, and the TCRdb table lists in-frame clones only, not all of them. The sample has about 2 million clones; about 95% are singletons. It was CD45RO-negative cells, positively selected for CCR7, that made up naive CD8 cells, with terminally differentiated effector memory CD45RA+ cells excluded. None of the donors, who were healthy HIV-negative adults, had recently had acute infections or vaccinations. The clonotype originates from a man younger than 30 in good health. The rearrangement joins TRBV4-1 to TRBJ2-3, with D possibly matching TRBD2 (6 bases). The sequenced sample was naive CD8+ T cells sorted from blood. Written as DNA, the CDR3 is TGCGCCAGCAGCCAACTACCGGGACTGACAGATACGCAGTATTTT. It specifies CASSQLPGLTDTQYF.